This TCR beta chain was profiled in a study of blood T cell repertoires in COVID-19. About the study: Collection of acute and convalescent COVID-19 samples took place in the United States, Italy and Spain. Nucleic acid was either cDNA or gDNA, and it came from T cells, B-cell-depleted T cells, or PBMCs.

The V and J ends lost 7 bases and 8 bases respectively, with 12 bases between them. CDR3 length: 11 amino acids. Germline-derived CDR1 and CDR2 are SQVTM and ANQGSEA. Under the authors' procedure: From reference gene primer amplification, estimates of nucleated cell counts were derived. This table comes from immunoSEQ multiplex PCR, and its TCRdb copy is limited to in-frame clones, with some not included. V and J calls and clone size are copied from that table; D and trimming were computed from the DNA. The data hold fewer than 300,000 clones, with approximately 86% observed a single time. The sequenced sample was peripheral blood. The TCR comes from a woman aged 25-40 years with acute or convalescent COVID-19. This rearrangement joins TRBV29-1 to TRBJ1-3; D possibly corresponds to TRBD1 (6 bases). CDR3 nucleotide sequence: TGCAGCGCTCAACAGGGACACACCATATATTTT. This codes for CSAQQGHTIYF.